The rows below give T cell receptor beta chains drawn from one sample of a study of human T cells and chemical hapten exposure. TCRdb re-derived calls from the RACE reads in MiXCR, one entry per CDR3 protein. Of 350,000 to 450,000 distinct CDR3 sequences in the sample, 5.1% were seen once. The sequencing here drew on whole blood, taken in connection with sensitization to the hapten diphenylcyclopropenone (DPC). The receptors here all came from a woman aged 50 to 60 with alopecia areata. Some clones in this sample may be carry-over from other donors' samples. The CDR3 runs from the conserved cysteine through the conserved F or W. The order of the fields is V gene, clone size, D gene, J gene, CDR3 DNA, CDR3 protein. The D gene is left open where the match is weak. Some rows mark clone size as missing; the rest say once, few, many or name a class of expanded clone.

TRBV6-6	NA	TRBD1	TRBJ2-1	TGTGCCAGCAGTTCCCCGACAGGGTATGAGCAGTTCTTC	CASSSPTGYEQFF
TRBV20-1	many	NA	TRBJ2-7	TGCAGTGCTCCCCAGGGGAGGAGATACGAGCAGTACTTC	CSAPQGRRYEQYF
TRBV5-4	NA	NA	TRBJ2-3	TGTGCCAGCAGCTTGCCTAACACAGATACGCAGTATTTT	CASSLPNTDTQYF
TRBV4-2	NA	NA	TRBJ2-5	TGTGCCAGCAGCCAAGATCTTGGGCAGGTGGAGACCCAGTACTTC	CASSQDLGQVETQYF
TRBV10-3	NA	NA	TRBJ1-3	TGTGCCATCAGTCCCGGTTCTGGAAACACCATATATTTT	CAISPGSGNTIYF
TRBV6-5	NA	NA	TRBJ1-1	TGTGCCAGCAGTTACTCGGACCCTGAAGCTTTCTTT	CASSYSDPEAFF
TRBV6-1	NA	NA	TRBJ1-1	TGTGCCAGCAGTGAAGCGGGGGGGCGAGGGAACACTGAAGCTTTCTTT	CASSEAGGRGNTEAFF
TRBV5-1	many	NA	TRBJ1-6	TGCGCCAGCAGCCTCGACGGGAAAAATTCACCCCTCCACTTT	CASSLDGKNSPLHF
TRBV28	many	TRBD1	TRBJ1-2	TGTGCCAGCAGCTTTCTCCGGACAGGGGGCATCGACTATGGCTACACCTTC	CASSFLRTGGIDYGYTF
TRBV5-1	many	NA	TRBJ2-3	TGCGCCAGCAGCTTGGACCCCAGGGGTATAGATACGCAGTATTTT	CASSLDPRGIDTQYF
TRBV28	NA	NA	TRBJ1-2	TGTGCCAGCAGTTTAAGCAAGTATGGCTACACCTTC	CASSLSKYGYTF